These T cell receptor beta chains were read from a single sample in a study of Tregs in tolerant kidney transplant recipients. Clones were read by immunoSEQ multiplex PCR, and TCRdb kept only the in-frame ones, dropping some. This sample has tens of thousands of clones; approximately 90% occur once, and the top ten carry over 4%. The sequenced sample consisted of CD8+ T cells from blood. Source of these receptors: a human donor in good health. CDR3s include the opening cysteine and the closing phenylalanine or tryptophan. Fields, in order: J gene, D gene, V gene, CDR3 protein, CDR3 DNA. A D gene is named only where the DNA matches it firmly.

J gene: TRBJ1-2; D gene: TRBD1; V gene: TRBV9; CDR3 protein: CASSVATGDYGYTF; CDR3 DNA: TGTGCCAGCAGCGTAGCGACAGGGGACTATGGCTACACCTTC
J gene: TRBJ2-5; D gene: -; V gene: TRBV27; CDR3 protein: CASRTSGYQETQYF; CDR3 DNA: TGTGCCAGCAGGACTAGTGGGTACCAAGAGACCCAGTACTTC
J gene: TRBJ2-7; D gene: TRBD1; V gene: TRBV7-9; CDR3 protein: CASSLGDRGLLLSYEQYF; CDR3 DNA: TGTGCCAGCAGCTTAGGGGACAGGGGCCTCTTACTCTCCTACGAGCAGTACTTC
J gene: TRBJ2-1; D gene: TRBD2; V gene: TRBV4-2; CDR3 protein: CASSQGGYNNEQFF; CDR3 DNA: TGTGCCAGCAGCCAGGGAGGGTATAACAATGAGCAGTTCTTC
J gene: TRBJ2-7; D gene: -; V gene: TRBV19; CDR3 protein: CASSIEQGPSVEQYF; CDR3 DNA: TGTGCCAGTAGTATAGAACAGGGACCCTCGGTGGAGCAGTACTTC
J gene: TRBJ1-1; D gene: -; V gene: TRBV10-3; CDR3 protein: CAISVDAITEAFF; CDR3 DNA: TGTGCCATCAGTGTTGACGCTATCACGGAAGCTTTCTTT
J gene: TRBJ2-3; D gene: -; V gene: TRBV7-9; CDR3 protein: CASSPRRISTDTQYF; CDR3 DNA: TGTGCCAGCAGCCCTCGGAGAATTAGCACAGATACGCAGTATTTT
J gene: TRBJ1-2; D gene: -; V gene: TRBV6-5; CDR3 protein: CASSLAGGRDYGYTF; CDR3 DNA: TGTGCCAGCAGCCTCGCGGGGGGGAGGGACTATGGCTACACCTTC
J gene: TRBJ2-3; D gene: TRBD2; V gene: TRBV19; CDR3 protein: CASDSGSYTQYF; CDR3 DNA: TGTGCCAGTGATAGCGGGAGCTATACGCAGTATTTT
J gene: TRBJ2-7; D gene: TRBD1; V gene: TRBV6-4; CDR3 protein: CASSARPDRGSTEQYF; CDR3 DNA: TGTGCCAGCAGCGCCCGGCCGGACAGGGGGAGTACGGAGCAGTACTTC
J gene: TRBJ2-1; D gene: TRBD1; V gene: TRBV9; CDR3 protein: CASSGPGDRVLNEQFF; CDR3 DNA: TGTGCCAGCAGCGGCCCCGGGGACAGGGTATTGAATGAGCAGTTCTTC
J gene: TRBJ2-7; D gene: -; V gene: TRBV5-5; CDR3 protein: CASSLTPSGANWEQYF; CDR3 DNA: TGTGCCAGCAGCTTGACGCCGTCGGGAGCAAATTGGGAGCAGTACTTC